The 7 T cell receptor beta chains below all came from one sample that was sequenced in a study of blood T cells in healthy people across ages. The use of a sample-barcoded 5' primer and a J-beta primer mix characterized a second PCR of about 7 to 12 cycles. TCRdb called the 5' RACE reads again in MiXCR, with one record for every CDR3 protein. The sample has 660,000 or so distinct CDR3 sequences, approximately 50% seen once. Sequenced sample: blood. The receptor source for this set is a man in his sixties in good health.

The rearrangement joins TRBV24-1 to TRBJ1-2; a possible D gene is TRBD1 (5 bases). This CDR3 contains 17 residues. V lost 5 bases and J 7 bases, leaving 25 bases between the germline ends. Per the germline V gene, CDR1 is KGHDR and CDR2 is SFDVKD. The CDR3 region is CATSAATPDRSFGGYTF. CDR3 bases: TGTGCCACCAGTGCCGCAACCCCTGACAGAAGTTTTGGTGGCTACACCTTC.

This clonotype was counted a few times. The chain joins TRBV5-1 to TRBJ2-1, with D possibly called TRBD1 or TRBD2 (6 bases each). CDR3 length: 15 residues. V lost 4 bases and J lost 7, with 18 bases in between. From germline, CDR1 is SGHRS and CDR2 YFSETQ. Here the CDR3 reads CASSPLVGGENEQFF. DNA for the CDR3: TGCGCCAGCAGCCCCCTAGTGGGGGGCGAGAATGAGCAGTTCTTC.

The rearrangement uses TRBV27 and TRBJ1-1, with D unclear. V was pared by 3 bases and J by 3 bases, with 14 bases between. Germline assignment: CDR1 MNHEY and CDR2 SMNVEV (reference sequence). This CDR3 spans 15 amino acids. This chain's CDR3 is CASSLLGGGDTEAFF. The CDR3 DNA follows: TGTGCCAGCAGTTTGCTGGGCGGAGGAGACACTGAAGCTTTCTTT.

This clonotype was observed a few times. The gene calls are TRBV18 and TRBJ2-4; 13 bases match TRBD2. CDR1 is KGHSH and CDR2 is LQKENI in the germline V gene. The J segment lost 13 bases and the V segment lost 2 bases, leaving 5 bases of the junction unmatched. This CDR3 contains 14 residues. The CDR3 sequence is CASSPGLAGAVQYF. CDR3 bases: TGTGCCAGCTCACCAGGACTAGCGGGGGCCGTGCAGTACTTC.

This clonotype came up a few times. The chain uses TRBV9 and TRBJ2-4, with 7 bases lining up with TRBD1. The J call may be faulty, since TRBJ2-5 better matches the DNA end. This CDR3 contains 15 residues. Germline CDR1 and CDR2: SGDLS and YYNGEE. The chain's CDR3 is CASSQAPVAGGTQYF. DNA for the CDR3: TGTGCCAGCAGCCAAGCACCGGTCGCAGGGGGGACCCAGTACTTC.

The table lists this clonotype with a few counts. The chain carries TRBV6-5 and TRBJ2-5; D gene uncertain. The V gene lost 5 bases and the J gene lost 3 bases, with 16 bases spanning the gap. Germline CDR1 and CDR2: MNHEY and SVGAGI. The CDR3 runs to 15 residues. The CDR3 here is CASSQADPRKETQYF. CDR3 sequence (DNA): TGTGCCAGCAGTCAGGCCGACCCTCGAAAAGAGACCCAGTACTTC.

V usage is TRBV28 and J usage is TRBJ2-3; 7 bases line up with TRBD2. With V trimmed by 6 bases and J by 6 bases, 15 bases remained unmatched. The germline CDR1 and CDR2 sequences are MDHEN and SYDVKM. The CDR3 spans 16 residues. CDR3 sequence (DNA): TGTGCCAGCAGGAGCCTAGCGGACCCCTTGGCGGATACGCAGTATTTT. This translates into CASRSLADPLADTQYF.